The sequence of this T cell receptor (beta chain) was determined in a study of CD8+CD57+ T cells in acquired aplastic anemia. Study in general: DNA recovered from sorted CD4+ and CD8+ cells had a mean of about 3 ug.

This clonotype has only a few counts. This CDR3 contains 14 residues. Germline V gene data show CDR1 as SQVTM and CDR2 as ANQGSEA. V shed 6 bases, J shed 0 bases, and the junction held 4 bases outside the gene matches. According to the study, genomic DNA was the template for TCR beta VDJ and CDR3 profiling. A single record per CDR3 protein comes from TCRdb applying MiXCR to the reads. The table includes about 110,000 distinct CDR3 sequences, around 49% detected once. The chain links TRBV29-1 to TRBJ2-3; 9 nucleotides line up with TRBD1. The material sequenced was sorted CD4+, CD8+, or CD8+CD57+ T cells (not recorded which) from PBMCs. This clonotype originated in a human donor in good health, serving as a control. CDR3: CSVDRGLSTDTQYF. CDR3 in DNA: TGCAGCGTAGACAGGGGGTTGAGCACAGATACGCAGTATTTT.